This record covers a single T cell receptor beta chain. The antigen is undetermined. Every isolated RNA sample was fully reverse transcribed, so sequencing captured expressed TCRB transcripts. Around 3.9 million reads on average were seen across naive, central memory and regulatory T cell samples. Generated by immunoSEQ multiplex PCR, the TCRdb table keeps only in-frame clones and is missing some. The sample consists of about 260,000 clones, roughly 20% of them appearing once. The data derive from a study of beta chain features in type 1 diabetes. The ends lost 3 bases at V and 8 bases at J; junction bases unmatched: 12. The CDR3 runs to 17 residues. Germline lookup yields CDR1 SEHNR and CDR2 FQNEAQ (reference sequence). Study-wide results and limits: Among all four CD4+ subsets, Type 1 diabetes patients had TCRB CDR3s that were moderately but significantly shorter. The question of HLA type influencing TCRB rearrangement was one that remained unresolved here. Naive, central memory and regulatory TCRB repertoires appeared more similar among patients than healthy donors.

The source of this sequence is a woman between 35 and 50 years old with type 1 diabetes. Material for sequencing was naive CD4+ T cells from blood. The chain combines TRBV7-9 with TRBJ1-4; 10 bases map to TRBD1. The CDR3 region has the DNA TGTGCCAGCAGCTTTGGACAGGGGGTCGGCGAGGGAGAAAAACTGTTTTTT. Its translation: CASSFGQGVGEGEKLFF.